This TCR beta chain was identified in a study of shared clonotypes between healthy human individuals. Study-wide context: For every donor, three CD4 naive, three CD4 memory, two CD8 naive and one CD8 memory plates were used. Study-level results: Large depth notwithstanding, sorted-subset sequencing proved incomplete by rarefaction.

Original processing notes: Filtering differed because ImmunoSEQ produced junction-only sequences that carried no quality scores. Only in-frame clones appear in the TCRdb table, and some are missing; sequencing was by immunoSEQ multiplex PCR. V and J calls and clone size are copied from that table; D and trimming were computed from the DNA. The repertoire holds some 1.5 million clones, with roughly 98% as singletons. The authors divided CD4+ cells into CD45RA+ naive and CD45RA-negative memory subsets. Details on this clone: The antigen is undetermined.

This CDR3 region has 14 residues. Per the germline V gene, CDR1 is ENHRY and CDR2 is SYGVKD. Trimming left V 2 bases short and J 1 base short, with 8 bases between. The TCR was taken from a man aged 25 to 40 in good health. The sample comprised naive CD4+ T cells sorted from blood. Subset defined: CD45RA+ positively selected. The rearrangement uses TRBV10-3 and TRBJ1-1; D not resolved. CDR3 sequence: CAISEVSRNTEAFF. In DNA form, the CDR3 reads TGTGCCATCAGTGAGGTTAGCAGGAACACTGAAGCTTTCTTT.